This entry describes one T cell receptor (beta chain). This entry comes from a study of OX40 agonist ivuxolimab in advanced cancers. Sequencing used immunoSEQ multiplex PCR; TCRdb keeps in-frame clones, though not all of them. Here the sample spans around 100,000 clones, around nine tenths being singletons. Germline CDR1 and CDR2: MNHNS and SASEGT. CDR3 length: 11 residues. The V end lost 3 bases, the J end lost 1 base, and 0 bases lay between the germline ends. This sequence was found in an adult with an advanced solid tumor such as melanoma, head and neck, liver or kidney cancer. The material was CD4+ or CD8+ T cells sorted from blood, obtained in a trial of the OX40 agonist ivuxolimab. V gene TRBV6-1 combines with J gene TRBJ1-1; D is uncertain. CDR3 in DNA: TGTGCCAGCAGTGAGAACACTGAAGCTTTCTTT. Translated, it gives CASSENTEAFF.